This T cell receptor beta chain was sequenced for a study of cytomegalovirus exposure and HLA in healthy donors. Across the study: The Caucasian-associated ancestry cluster contained 75% to 85% of the approximately 420 genotyped donors.

Concerning this clone itself: Its specificity is unknown. Germline is not matched at one junction end, which may reflect a read error.

The CDR3 covers 14 residues. Germline V lookup: CDR1 SGHAT, CDR2 FQNNGV. The study ran its PCR with 60 Vbeta and 13 Jbeta primers. Assay: immunoSEQ multiplex PCR; the TCRdb copy retains only in-frame clones and omits some. The top ten clones hold under 3% of a sample with under 150,000 clones, more than 65% of them seen once. Study-level findings and limits: Most subjects had HLA-A and HLA-B alleles reportedly predicted accurately by TCR beta sequences. Accounts indicate the classifier identified cytomegalovirus status with strong specificity and sensitivity.

The chain uses TRBV11-2 and TRBJ2-5; D possibly corresponds to TRBD2 (5 bases). The sequence was obtained from a woman aged 60-75 years in good health and CMV-seropositive. Sequenced input: PBMCs. This CDR3 reads CASSLSDGGESQYF. CDR3 nucleotide sequence: TGTGCCAGCAGCTTAAGTGATGGTGGGGAGAGCCAGTACTTC.